These 3 T cell receptor beta chains were all obtained from the same sample, sequenced in a study of T-cell memory formation after mild COVID-19. Using its own MiXCR run on the 5' RACE reads, TCRdb lists one record per CDR3 protein. The table has over 120,000 distinct CDR3 sequences, approximately 25% seen once; the top ten hold about 24%. Material: PBMCs or a T cell subset sorted from them (not recorded which). These receptors were obtained from an adult woman who had mild COVID-19 (a few samples of this study predate the infection). Cell type and time point are not known.

This clonotype was seen more than once but under ten times. The J gene is TRBJ1-5, the V gene TRBV9; tentative D call: TRBD1 (5 bases). The length of the CDR3 is 14 residues. Germline lookup yields CDR1 SGDLS and CDR2 YYNGEE. Trimming left V 1 base short and J 6 bases short, with 11 bases between. The CDR3 sequence is CASSVQGVGQPQHF. CDR3 sequence (DNA): TGTGCCAGCAGCGTACAGGGAGTCGGTCAGCCCCAGCATTTT.

This sequence joins TRBV4-1 and TRBJ2-5; D is perhaps TRBD2 (7 bases). The germline gives CDR1 MGHRA, CDR2 YSYEKL. The CDR3 covers 15 residues. Trimming stripped 4 bases from V and 1 base from J, with 13 bases between. The CDR3 DNA reads TGCGCCAGCAGCCGGACGGGGGGCTCCCAAGAGACCCAGTACTTC. Its translation: CASSRTGGSQETQYF.

The chain carries TRBV6-6 and TRBJ2-2; unclear D gene. CDR1 and CDR2 (germline): MNHNY, SVGAGI (reference sequence). Trimming shortened V by 7 bases and J by 6 bases, and 9 bases separated the two germline ends. The CDR3 has 12 amino acids. CDR3 in amino acids: CASIGGAGELFF. CDR3 sequence (DNA): TGTGCCAGCATAGGCGGAGCCGGGGAGCTGTTTTTT.